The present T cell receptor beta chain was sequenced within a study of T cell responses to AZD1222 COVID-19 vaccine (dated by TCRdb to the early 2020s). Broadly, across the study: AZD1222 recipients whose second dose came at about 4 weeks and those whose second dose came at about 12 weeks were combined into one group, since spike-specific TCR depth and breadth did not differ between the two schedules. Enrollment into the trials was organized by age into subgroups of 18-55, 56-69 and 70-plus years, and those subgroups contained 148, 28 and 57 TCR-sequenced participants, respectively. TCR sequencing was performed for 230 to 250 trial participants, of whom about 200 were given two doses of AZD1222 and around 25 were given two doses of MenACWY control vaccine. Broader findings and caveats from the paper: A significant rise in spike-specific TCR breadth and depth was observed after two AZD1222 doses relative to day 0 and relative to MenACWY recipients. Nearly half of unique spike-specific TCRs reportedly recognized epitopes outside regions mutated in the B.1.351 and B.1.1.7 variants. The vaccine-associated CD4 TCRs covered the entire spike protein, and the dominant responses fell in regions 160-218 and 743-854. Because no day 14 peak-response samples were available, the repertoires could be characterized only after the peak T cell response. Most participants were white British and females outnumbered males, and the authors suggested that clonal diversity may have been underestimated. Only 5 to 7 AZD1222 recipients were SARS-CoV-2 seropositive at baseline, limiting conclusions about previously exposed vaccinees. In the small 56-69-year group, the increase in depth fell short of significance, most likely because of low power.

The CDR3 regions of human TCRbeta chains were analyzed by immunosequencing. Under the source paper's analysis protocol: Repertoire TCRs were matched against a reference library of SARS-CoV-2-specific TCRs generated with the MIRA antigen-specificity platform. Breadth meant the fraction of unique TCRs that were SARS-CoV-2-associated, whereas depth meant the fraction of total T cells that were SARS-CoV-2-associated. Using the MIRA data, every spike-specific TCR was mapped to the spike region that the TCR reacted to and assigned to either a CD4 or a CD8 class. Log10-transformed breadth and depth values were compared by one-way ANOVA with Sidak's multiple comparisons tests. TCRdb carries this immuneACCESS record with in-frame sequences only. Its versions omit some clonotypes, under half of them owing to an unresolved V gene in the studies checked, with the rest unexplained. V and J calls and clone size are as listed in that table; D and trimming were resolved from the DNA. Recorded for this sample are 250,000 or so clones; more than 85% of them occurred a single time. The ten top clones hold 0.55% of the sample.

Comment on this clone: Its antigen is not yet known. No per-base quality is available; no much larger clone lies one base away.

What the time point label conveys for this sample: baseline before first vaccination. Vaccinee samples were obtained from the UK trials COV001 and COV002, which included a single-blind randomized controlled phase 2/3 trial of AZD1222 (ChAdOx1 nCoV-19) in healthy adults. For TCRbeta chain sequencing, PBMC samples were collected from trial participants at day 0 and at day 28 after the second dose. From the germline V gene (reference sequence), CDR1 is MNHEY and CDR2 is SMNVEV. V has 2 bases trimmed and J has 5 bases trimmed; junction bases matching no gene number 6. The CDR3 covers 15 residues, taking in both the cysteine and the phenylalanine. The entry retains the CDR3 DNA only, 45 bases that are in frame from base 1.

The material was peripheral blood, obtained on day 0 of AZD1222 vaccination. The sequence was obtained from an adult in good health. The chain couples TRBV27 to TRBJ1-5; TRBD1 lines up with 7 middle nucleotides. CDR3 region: CASSLTGVEDQPQHF. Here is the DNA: TGTGCCAGCAGTTTAACAGGGGTGGAGGATCAGCCCCAGCATTTT.